The source of this T cell receptor beta chain is a study of memory CD4+ T cells and cytomegalovirus serostatus. Study background: Of the healthy Belgian adults, 9 were CMV seropositive and 20 to 30 seronegative.

Single viable CD3+CD4+CD8-CD45RO+ cells were sorted as the memory CD4+ T cells. CD4+ T cells were isolated by positive magnetic selection. Findings of the study overall: Suggested: most of the CMV-linked TCR signature lies in CD4+ memory cells.

Measured with immunoSEQ multiplex PCR; TCRdb has only the in-frame clones, and not every one. This table holds tens of thousands of clones, about 70% found once. Comments on this clone: Its antigen is still unknown.

The germline CDR1 and CDR2 sequences are KGHSH and LQKENI. The CDR3 runs to 16 residues. The junction had 3 bases not matched to a gene; V was cut back by 0 bases and J by 0 bases. The sequencing sample was made of memory CD4+ T cells from blood. The source of this sequence is an adult in good health and CMV-seronegative. The chain recombines TRBV18 with TRBJ2-5, with 8 positions matching TRBD2. This CDR3 reads CASSPPLAGYQETQYF. The CDR3 coding sequence is TGTGCCAGCTCACCACCCTTAGCGGGGTACCAAGAGACCCAGTACTTC.